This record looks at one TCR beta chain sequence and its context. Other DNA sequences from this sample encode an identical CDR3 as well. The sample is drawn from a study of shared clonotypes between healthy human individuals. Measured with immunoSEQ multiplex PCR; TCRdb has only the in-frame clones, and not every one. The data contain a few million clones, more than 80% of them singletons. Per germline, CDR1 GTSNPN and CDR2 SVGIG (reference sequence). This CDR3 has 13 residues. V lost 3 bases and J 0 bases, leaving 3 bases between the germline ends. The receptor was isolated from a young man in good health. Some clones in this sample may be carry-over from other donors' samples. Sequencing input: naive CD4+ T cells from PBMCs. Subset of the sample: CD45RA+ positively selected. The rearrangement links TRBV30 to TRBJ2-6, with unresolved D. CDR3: CAWSLSGANVLTF. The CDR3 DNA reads TGTGCCTGGAGCCTCTCTGGGGCCAACGTCCTGACTTTC.